This T cell receptor (beta chain) was sequenced in a study of beta chain features in type 1 diabetes. Study observations and caveats: Within the patient group, naive, central memory and Treg TCRB repertoires appeared more similar to each other than within healthy donors.

Every isolated RNA sample was fully reverse transcribed, so sequencing captured expressed TCRB transcripts. The data were produced by immunoSEQ multiplex PCR, yet TCRdb's version contains in-frame clones alone and is incomplete. This table holds approximately 250,000 clones, approximately 14% found once. Trimming left V 9 bases short and J 5 bases short, with 8 bases between. Germline CDR1 and CDR2: SEHNR and FQNEAQ (reference sequence). The CDR3 runs 12 residues. Comments on this clone: Its cognate antigen is unknown.

The receptor comes from a woman in her thirties or forties in good health. The chain has TRBV7-9 and TRBJ1-6; D is ambiguous. The specimen sequenced was naive CD4+ T cells from blood. In DNA, the CDR3 is TGTGCCAGTGGGCGCAATAATTCACCCCTCCACTTT. Its translation is CASGRNNSPLHF.